This TCR beta chain derives from a study of cytomegalovirus exposure and HLA in healthy donors. Study-level information: The approximately 130 validation repertoires and the roughly 700 first-cohort repertoires shared a platform, a later analysis reported. Regarding the study as a whole: Generally TCR sequences proved uncommon, though certain public TCRs appeared in numerous donors. In the roughly 120 validation repertoires, a later analysis found that first-cohort TCR clusters tended to co-occur. The study designated roughly 150 TCR beta chains cytomegalovirus-associated.

Profiled with immunoSEQ multiplex PCR; TCRdb holds only in-frame clones, not every one. The table shows 150,000 or so clones, with about 88% occurring only once. V lost 3 bases and J lost 5, with 14 bases in between. Per germline, CDR1 LNHDA and CDR2 SQIVND (reference sequence). This CDR3 contains 14 residues. To note about this clone: Its antigen is unidentified.

The chain couples TRBV19 to TRBJ2-7; tentative D call: TRBD1 (6 bases). This sequence was found in a woman younger than 35 in good health and CMV-seropositive. Sequenced sample: PBMCs. DNA for the CDR3: TGTGCCAGTAGTATCTGGCAGGGGCTCCACGAGCAGTACTTC. It codes for CASSIWQGLHEQYF. The whole variable domain, filled in from reference TRBV19 and TRBJ2-7, reads DGGITQSPKYLFRKEGQNVTLSCEQNLNHDAMYWYRQDPGQGLRLIYYSQIVNDFQKGDIAEGYSVSREKKESFPLTVTSAQKNPTAFYLCASSIWQGLHEQYFGPGTRLTVT.